A selection of T cell receptor beta chains follows, all from one sample in a study of blood T cell repertoires in COVID-19. TCRdb keeps only in-frame clones here, not all; method: immunoSEQ multiplex PCR. The table has about 200,000 clones, around 88% seen once. Sample: PBMCs or T cells enriched from blood (not recorded which). These receptors all stem from a man aged 35 to 55 with acute COVID-19. Each CDR3 is given with its conserved first and last residue. A D gene is named only where the DNA matches it firmly. Size values are once, few and many counts, or a class for expanded clones, and some rows have none.

TRBD1,TRBV15,-,TRBJ2-7,TGTGCCACCAGCAGAAGGACAGGAATGACCTACGAGCAGTACTTC,CATSRRTGMTYEQYF
TRBD2,TRBV3-1/TRBV3-2,-,TRBJ2-1,TGTGCCAGCAGCCAACCGGAGACTAGCGGGAGTATATCCTACAATGAGCAGTTCTTC,CASSQPETSGSISYNEQFF
-,TRBV2,-,TRBJ2-1,TGTGCCAGCAGTGGGTGGGCGAGCTCCTACAATGAGCAGTTCTTC,CASSGWASSYNEQFF
TRBD1,TRBV18,-,TRBJ1-1,TGTGCCAGCTCACCACTCCGGGACAGCTATGAAGCTTTCTTT,CASSPLRDSYEAFF
-,TRBV28,-,TRBJ1-1,TGTGCCAGCAGTTTTAGTTGGGGCGCTGAAGCTTTCTTT,CASSFSWGAEAFF
TRBD1,TRBV25-1,-,TRBJ2-5,TGTGCCAGCAACCTACAGGGGGAAGAGACCCAGTACTTC,CASNLQGEETQYF
-,TRBV6-1,once,TRBJ2-4,TGTGCCAGCAGTGAAGACGTCAGATTACAGTACTTC,CASSEDVRLQYF
TRBD2,TRBV28,-,TRBJ2-1,TGTGCCAGCAGCCCGACTCGGGGTAGCGGGAGGGCCCATGAGCAGTTCTTC,CASSPTRGSGRAHEQFF
-,TRBV12-3/TRBV12-4,-,TRBJ2-7,TGTGCCAGCAGCGGGAGCTCCTACGAGCAGTACTTC,CASSGSSYEQYF
-,TRBV4-2,-,TRBJ2-5,TGTGCCAGCAGCCACCTCGACTCGGAAGAGACCCAGTACTTC,CASSHLDSEETQYF
-,TRBV13,once,TRBJ1-3,TGTGCCAGCGGGGAGGCTGGAAACACCATATATTTT,CASGEAGNTIYF
TRBD2,TRBV9,-,TRBJ2-3,TGTGCCAGCAGCGTAGATGCGGGAGGCATCCGAGTGGATACGCAGTATTTT,CASSVDAGGIRVDTQYF
-,TRBV3-1/TRBV3-2,-,TRBJ2-1,TGTGCCAGCAGCCAAGACAGTCAGGTCTACAATGAGCAGTTCTTC,CASSQDSQVYNEQFF
-,TRBV29-1,-,TRBJ2-7,TGCAGCGTTTTTCTAGCGTCGCGTGGTAGTTACGAGCAGTACTTC,CSVFLASRGSYEQYF
-,TRBV5-1,-,TRBJ1-6,TGCGCCAGCAGCCGAAGGGAGATCTCCTATAATTCACCCCTCCACTTT,CASSRREISYNSPLHF
-,TRBV4-3,-,TRBJ2-7,TGCGCCAGCAGCCACTCCTTGGGGGGAGAGGAAGGAGAGCAGTACTTC,CASSHSLGGEEGEQYF
TRBD2,TRBV19,-,TRBJ2-5,TGTGCCAGTAGTACCTGGACTAGCGGAGAACAAGAGACCCAGTACTTC,CASSTWTSGEQETQYF
TRBD2,TRBV2,-,TRBJ2-2,TGTGCCAGCAGGAGGACTAGCGGGAGTTTCACCGGGGAGCTGTTTTTT,CASRRTSGSFTGELFF
-,TRBV30,-,TRBJ1-1,TGTGCCTGGAGTGTAAGAGAGAACACTGAAGCTTTCTTT,CAWSVRENTEAFF
TRBD2,TRBV27,-,TRBJ2-5,TGTGCCAGACTGGGACTAGCGGGAGAGAACGAGACCCAGTACTTC,CARLGLAGENETQYF
-,TRBV28,-,TRBJ2-7,TGTGCCAGCAGTCCCGGTATCACCTACGAGCAGTACTTC,CASSPGITYEQYF
TRBD1,TRBV7-2,-,TRBJ1-1,TGTGCCAGCAGCTTGACAGGGGGCAACACTGAAGCTTTCTTT,CASSLTGGNTEAFF
TRBD2,TRBV9,-,TRBJ2-1,TGTGCCAGCAGCGACGGACTAGCGGGTTACAATGAGCAGTTCTTC,CASSDGLAGYNEQFF
-,TRBV19,once,TRBJ2-7,TGTGCCAGTAGTATTATTTTGACAGACTACGAGCAGTACTTC,CASSIILTDYEQYF
-,TRBV6-5,-,TRBJ1-1,TGTGCCAGCAGTTTCTTAGACAGAGGCCGAGCTTTCTTT,CASSFLDRGRAFF
-,TRBV5-1,-,TRBJ1-3,TGCGCCAGCAGCTTGGCCGTTACTGGTGGAAACACCATATATTTT,CASSLAVTGGNTIYF
-,TRBV10-3,-,TRBJ2-7,TGTGCCACCGCTAGCGAACACTACGAGCAGTACTTC,CATASEHYEQYF
TRBD2,TRBV11-2,-,TRBJ2-3,TGTGCCAGCAGCTCGGGACTAGCGGGAGGTTATACGCAGTATTTT,CASSSGLAGGYTQYF
TRBD2,TRBV7-2,few,TRBJ2-3,TGTGCCAGCAGCTTGGAGACTAGCGGGAGCGCAGATACGCAGTATTTT,CASSLETSGSADTQYF
-,TRBV23-1,-,TRBJ1-6,TGCGCCAGCACTAACCCGGGGAAAAAGCCTAATTCACCCCTCCACTTT,CASTNPGKKPNSPLHF
TRBD1,TRBV5-1,-,TRBJ1-1,TGCGCCAGCAGCGTAGGACAGGGCGACACTGAAGCTTTCTTT,CASSVGQGDTEAFF
TRBD1,TRBV5-1,-,TRBJ1-1,TGCGCCAGCAGCTTGGGGACAGGGGGAACTGAAGCTTTCTTT,CASSLGTGGTEAFF
-,TRBV28,few,TRBJ2-7,TGTGCCAGCAGTGAACAGGGGGACTACTCCTACGAGCAGTACTTC,CASSEQGDYSYEQYF
-,TRBV18,-,TRBJ2-7,TGTGCCAGCTCAGGCAAGCTAGGCGAGCAGTACTTC,CASSGKLGEQYF
-,TRBV28,-,TRBJ1-4,TGTGCCAGCAGTTTCTCAACTAATGAAAAACTGTTTTTT,CASSFSTNEKLFF
TRBD1,TRBV19,few,TRBJ1-6,TGTGCCAGTAGTAGACCAAAGGGACAGGCGACGACACCCCTCCACTTT,CASSRPKGQATTPLHF
-,TRBV5-1,-,TRBJ1-3,TGCGCCAGCAGCTCAGGGGACGGAATAAGCTCGGGAAACACCATATATTTT,CASSSGDGISSGNTIYF
TRBD1,TRBV11-1,once,TRBJ2-2,TGTGCCAGCAGCCCACGACAGGGGGGGAACACCGGGGAGCTGTTTTTT,CASSPRQGGNTGELFF
-,TRBV6-5,once,TRBJ2-7,TGTGCCAGCAGTTATAAGGGCGGGTTCCTCTACGAGCAGTACTTC,CASSYKGGFLYEQYF
-,TRBV3-1/TRBV3-2,-,TRBJ2-3,TGTGCCAGCACGGAGAACACAGATACGCAGTATTTT,CASTENTDTQYF
-,TRBV7-2,-,TRBJ1-3,TGTGCCAGCAGCCCCCCCCGGGGAAACTGGAACACCATATATTTT,CASSPPRGNWNTIYF
TRBD1,TRBV20-1,-,TRBJ2-3,TGCAGTGCGAGTGACAGGGGAGAGACAGATACGCAGTATTTT,CSASDRGETDTQYF
TRBD1,TRBV2,-,TRBJ1-4,TGTGCCAGCAGTGAAGGCAGGGGGGAAAAACTGTTTTTT,CASSEGRGEKLFF
-,TRBV28,many,TRBJ2-1,TGTGCCAGCAGTTTGGGTGGGCAGGTAGGAAATGAGCAGTTCTTC,CASSLGGQVGNEQFF
-,TRBV9,once,TRBJ2-3,TGTGCCAGCAGCGTCCTCCTAGCAAACACAGATACGCAGTATTTT,CASSVLLANTDTQYF